This passage covers 10 T cell receptor beta chains from one sample sequenced in a study of T cells in Graves' hyperthyroidism and ophthalmopathy. Using RNA transcripts as the source, TCR beta CDR3 regions were amplified. Using the HTBI primer set, a first-round RT-PCR was run on the TCR CDR3. TCRdb processed the multiplex PCR reads anew with MiXCR; each CDR3 protein has one entry. Of about 570,000 distinct CDR3 sequences in the sample, 11% to 15% were seen once. The sequencing sample was made of blood. The receptors shown here come from a woman aged 40 to 55 with Graves' hyperthyroidism.

The table lists this clonotype with many counts. A junction boundary mismatches the germline segment, possibly from a read error. V is TRBV19 and J is TRBJ2-5; 9 bases are a match to TRBD1. The V gene's germline CDR1 is LNHDA and CDR2 SQIVND (reference sequence). The CDR3 extends over 15 amino acids. The CDR3 here is CASSIGQGIQETQYF. As DNA, the CDR3 is TGTGCCAGTAGCATAGGACAGGGGATACAAGAGACCCAGTACTTC.

This clonotype was seen a few times. The chain is built from TRBV20-1 and TRBJ1-2; maybe TRBD1 (5 bases). CDR3 size: 15 residues. Germline CDR1 DFQATT, CDR2 SNEGSKA (reference sequence). V gave up 3 bases and J gave up 8 bases, with 22 bases separating them. CDR3 sequence reads: CSARSGGDSSEGYTF. The CDR3 nucleotides read TGCAGTGCTAGGTCGGGGGGGGATAGTTCGGAGGGCTACACCTTC.

Remarks on this clonotype: A single base separates this from a much larger clone, so it may be a read error. The conserved phenylalanine or tryptophan normally closing the CDR3 is absent here, so this likely arose from a read error. This CDR3 reads CASSETGGPYEQYL. The CDR3 nucleotides are TGTGCCAGCTCCGAGACGGGGGGACCCTACGAGCAGTACCTC. V usage is TRBV3-1 and J usage is TRBJ2-7; 7 nucleotides agree with TRBD2. The germline CDR1 and CDR2 sequences are LGHDT and YNNKEL (reference sequence). The CDR3 is 14 amino acids. V trimming: 8 bases; J trimming: 2 bases; junction bases outside the gene matches: 9.

In its sample, this clonotype was seen many times. The rearrangement links TRBV5-1 to TRBJ2-6; D unresolved. The CDR3 spans 14 residues. Per the germline V gene, CDR1 is SGHRS and CDR2 is YFSETQ. Trimming removed 5 bases at V and 0 bases at J, with 6 bases between. This CDR3 reads CASREGSGANVLTF. CDR3 nucleotide sequence: TGCGCCAGCAGGGAAGGCTCTGGGGCCAACGTCCTGACTTTC.

This chain links TRBV3-1 with TRBJ2-1, with D perhaps TRBD2 (6 bases). V lost 1 base to trimming and J lost 7 bases, with 14 bases between them. Germline CDR1 reads LGHDT; CDR2 reads YNNKEL (reference sequence). This CDR3 region has 15 residues. CDR3 protein: CASSQGREIRNEQFF. The DNA of the CDR3 is TGTGCCAGCAGCCAAGGGCGGGAAATTAGGAATGAGCAGTTCTTC.

This clonotype was seen repeatedly, ten times or more. The J gene is TRBJ2-3, the V gene TRBV7-9; D is possibly TRBD1 (6 bases). The CDR3 contains 16 residues. Looked up from germline, CDR1 is SEHNR and CDR2 is FQNEAQ (reference sequence). The ends were cut back, 5 bases at V and 2 bases at J, with 17 bases in the middle. CDR3 in DNA: TGTGCCAGCAGCCCAACCTCCCAGGGGATCACAGATACGCAGTATTTT. It yields the protein CASSPTSQGITDTQYF.

This clonotype was seen ten or more times. The chain joins TRBV7-9 to TRBJ1-3, with TRBD1 matching 9 bases. Per germline, CDR1 SEHNR and CDR2 FQNEAQ (reference sequence). V trimming: 4 bases; J trimming: 4 bases; junction bases outside the gene matches: 5. The CDR3 runs 15 residues. CDR3 DNA sequence: TGTGCCAGCAGCTACACAGGGGGCGCGGGAAACACCATATATTTT. It codes for CASSYTGGAGNTIYF.

This clonotype was recorded at least ten times. The CDR3 is CASSEDGRYYGYTF. The DNA of the CDR3 is TGTGCCAGCAGTGAAGATGGGAGGTACTATGGCTACACCTTC. The rearrangement links TRBV2 to TRBJ1-2; D unresolved. V lost 1 base and J lost 3, with 9 bases in between. The CDR3 runs to 14 residues. The germline CDR1 and CDR2 sequences are SNHLY and FYNNEI.

This rearrangement joins TRBV7-2 to TRBJ1-5; no clear D gene. The V end was cut by 2 bases, the J end by 9 bases, with 14 bases between. Looked up from germline, CDR1 is SGHTA and CDR2 is FQGNSA. CDR3 length: 14 residues. This CDR3 reads CASSLLESRWPQHF. For the CDR3, the DNA is TGTGCCAGCAGCTTACTTGAGTCCAGGTGGCCCCAGCATTTT.

This clonotype has at least ten counts. This sequence joins TRBV6-1 and TRBJ2-7; no clear D gene. Trimming removed 1 base from V and 6 bases from J, with 10 bases in between. The CDR3 spans 13 residues. CDR1 MNHNS and CDR2 SASEGT come from the germline V gene. The CDR3, as DNA: TGTGCCAGCAGTGAAGTTTGGCAATCCGAGCAGTACTTC. It encodes CASSEVWQSEQYF.